This is a list of T cell receptor beta chains from one sample in a study of control samples from healthy donors and cancer patients. Sequenced by immunoSEQ multiplex PCR; TCRdb stores in-frame clones only, minus some. The data show 45,000 to 65,000 clones, with roughly 90% seen just once and just under 40% held by the top ten. Source material: PBMCs. The origin of the receptors is a man aged 50 or older with head and neck cancer. CDR3s include the opening cysteine and the closing phenylalanine or tryptophan. Clone size is shown for a subset of rows, as once, few, many or a class of expanded clone.

V,size,CDR3
TRBV5-1,NA,CASRISGAQETQYF
TRBV28,NA,CASSPIRGRTMDNEKLFF
TRBV9,NA,CASSVGISDSTDTQYF
TRBV7-9,NA,CASSSGGYGYTF
TRBV4-2,NA,CASSPTLAGGSSYNEQFF
TRBV28,NA,CASSSGTVNTEAFF
TRBV6-5,NA,CASSYSAGGPDTQYF
TRBV7-8,NA,CASSLRDRGGTGELFF
TRBV5-1,NA,CASSLVPQETQYF
TRBV5-8,NA,CASSARDRGVIGGYTF
TRBV5-4,few,CASSVQREGSYEQYF
TRBV5-6,NA,CASSLAGRGWDTQYF
TRBV3-1/TRBV3-2,NA,CASSLKVPQGLGTEAFF
TRBV12-3/TRBV12-4,NA,CASSPLGTYGYTF
TRBV3-1/TRBV3-2,NA,CASSQGAQETQYF
TRBV3-1/TRBV3-2,once,CASSPPRGGLSGELFF
TRBV5-1,once,CASSLAQDPRDTQYF
TRBV3-1/TRBV3-2,NA,CASSQERAGEQYF
TRBV10-3,NA,CAISGQGADSPLHF
TRBV9,NA,CASSVKQNNEQFF
TRBV27,once,CASSLRQTNTEAFF
TRBV19,NA,CASSTTGGETEAFF
TRBV5-1,NA,CASSLDQRDTQYF
TRBV29-1,NA,CSVDTGGRREQYF
TRBV9,NA,CASSGLAGGNYNEQFF
TRBV30,NA,CAWSPGLEETQYF
TRBV5-4,NA,CASSARGGVYNEQFF
TRBV28,NA,CASSVAFSSYEQYF
TRBV6-1,NA,CASSEVRGHGGYTF
TRBV27,NA,CASSPEDAGETWGYEQYF
TRBV3-1/TRBV3-2,NA,CASSPRTSGVADTQYF
TRBV7-9,NA,CASSSSGSDIQYF
TRBV5-1,NA,CASSLVTDGYEQYF
TRBV7-2,NA,CASSPRARTPNSPLHF
TRBV6-4,NA,CASSDSGGAADTQYF
TRBV7-8,NA,CASSLAITPGEKLFF
TRBV5-6,once,CASSPGTQNTEAFF
TRBV14,NA,CASSQVGSANSPLHF
TRBV19,NA,CASSPKGYEQYF
TRBV29-1,NA,CSVVTQNTGELFF
TRBV5-1,NA,CASSDTGGAVNIQYF
TRBV27,NA,CASSLGLAGSGELFF
TRBV7-9,NA,CASSLEGGRIEQYF
TRBV28,NA,CASRGDRGNEKLFF
TRBV7-8,once,CASSLAPHRAEDTQYF
TRBV7-9,NA,CASSLEGLNQPQHF
TRBV9,NA,CASSVRTSVTDTQYF
TRBV10-2,NA,CASSEARASRRRETQYF
TRBV7-2,NA,CASSLAGTGKTYEQYF
TRBV19,NA,CASSTPSRVKDKNIQYF
TRBV6-2/TRBV6-3,NA,CASSYLWTGRTGYTF
TRBV20-1,NA,CSASKPGQGTDTQYF
TRBV12-2,NA,CASRLDPACLEAYNEQFF
TRBV5-1,NA,CASSEGGRTGELFF
TRBV9,NA,CASSPSGSTYNEQFF
TRBV7-7,NA,CASSLVAGNPTGELFF
TRBV27,NA,CASSLSMAGSRGYTF
TRBV15,NA,CATSRVSSPGTQYF
TRBV6-5,NA,CASNAQGWYEQYF
TRBV19,NA,CASSIGGGGEQYF